Below, 29 T cell receptor beta chains from the same sample are listed, as sequenced in a study of OX40 agonist ivuxolimab in advanced cancers. The data were produced by immunoSEQ multiplex PCR, yet TCRdb's version contains in-frame clones alone and is incomplete. Counted here are approximately 70,000 clones, 88% occurring once; the ten biggest clones make up 0.7% to 1%. This sample comprised CD4+ or CD8+ T cells sorted from blood, obtained in a trial of the OX40 agonist ivuxolimab. Every receptor here comes from an adult with an advanced solid tumor such as melanoma, head and neck, liver or kidney cancer.

This clone occurred once. This chain connects TRBV18 to TRBJ1-4, with D possibly TRBD1 on 5 matching bases. Trimming pared 0 bases from V and 4 bases from J, leaving 9 bases between. The CDR3 is made up of 15 amino acids. Germline V gene lookup returns CDR1 KGHSH and CDR2 LQKENI. This chain's CDR3 is CASSPPGQLNEKLFF. CDR3 nucleotides: TGTGCCAGCTCACCACCGGGGCAACTTAATGAAAAACTGTTTTTT.

This chain links TRBV7-9 with TRBJ1-4; a possible D gene is TRBD1 (6 bases). V gave up 1 base and J gave up 5 bases, with 14 bases separating them. Germline CDR1 SEHNR, CDR2 FQNEAQ (reference sequence). The CDR3 spans 16 residues. CDR3 nucleotide sequence: TGTGCCAGCAGCTTAGGAGGGGGGGTCCTAAATGAAAAACTGTTTTTT. Amino acids: CASSLGGGVLNEKLFF.

The gene calls are TRBV5-6 and TRBJ2-5; no reliable D call. The V gene's germline CDR1 is SGHDT and CDR2 YYEEEE. The CDR3 loop spans 15 amino acids. V lost 0 bases and J lost 0, with 9 bases in between. The CDR3 nucleotides are TGTGCCAGCAGCTTGGGTAACGCGAACCAAGAGACCCAGTACTTC. Encoded protein: CASSLGNANQETQYF.

This clone has more than one count but fewer than ten. The gene calls are TRBV6-4 and TRBJ1-5, with D possibly TRBD1 on 5 matching bases. The CDR3 has 14 residues. Germline V gives CDR1 MRHNA, CDR2 SNTAGT. Trimming cost V 6 bases and J 6 bases, with 15 bases left between them. CDR3 DNA sequence: TGTGCCAGCAGCTCCGAGGAGGGGCGTCAGCCCCAGCATTTT. Translated, it gives CASSSEEGRQPQHF.

The V call is TRBV30, the J call TRBJ2-7; D is possibly TRBD1 (5 bases). The V gene's germline CDR1 is GTSNPN and CDR2 SVGIG (reference sequence). Trimming pared 2 bases from V and 4 bases from J, leaving 6 bases between. The CDR3 runs to 11 residues. CDR3 DNA: TGTGCCTGGAGTCCAGGGTACGAGCAGTACTTC. Translating gives CAWSPGYEQYF.

Points on this clone: A read error may explain this, as a much larger clone is one base away. This chain uses TRBV7-2 with TRBJ2-7; D unresolved. From germline, CDR1 is SGHTA and CDR2 FQGNSA. V lost 1 base to trimming and J lost 6 bases, with 10 bases between them. The CDR3 is 13 residues long. The CDR3 sequence is CASSLGSGAEQYF. The CDR3 nucleotides are TGTGCCAGCAGCTTAGGCTCTGGAGCCGAGCAGTACTTC.

This clone was observed a single time. V and J are TRBV6-6 and TRBJ2-5; tentatively, D is TRBD1 (5 bases). CDR1 is MNHNY, CDR2 SVGAGI, per germline (reference sequence). V was cut by 0 bases and J by 5 bases, with 10 bases left in between. CDR3 length equals 14 residues. Written as DNA, the CDR3 is TGTGCCAGCAGTTACTCGAGACAGAGGGAGACCCAGTACTTC. Protein: CASSYSRQRETQYF.

The chain recombines TRBV7-9 with TRBJ1-2; no clear D gene. The germline gives CDR1 SEHNR, CDR2 FQNEAQ (reference sequence). This CDR3 has 11 residues. Trimming left V 3 bases short and J 2 bases short, with 1 base between. CDR3 in amino acids: CASSLNYGYTF. In nucleotides, the CDR3 is TGTGCCAGCAGCTTGAACTATGGCTACACCTTC.

This chain links TRBV6-1 with TRBJ2-5; D perhaps matches TRBD2 (6 bases). With 6 bases removed from V and 7 bases from J, the gap between germline ends came to 15 bases. CDR1 and CDR2 from the germline V gene are MNHNS and SASEGT. The CDR3 has 13 amino acids. In DNA, the CDR3 is TGTGCCAGCAGGCATCTGGGACTGGGGACCCAGTACTTC. It yields the protein CASRHLGLGTQYF.

The chain employs TRBV2 and TRBJ1-6; D remains unclear. The V gene's germline CDR1 is SNHLY and CDR2 FYNNEI. The CDR3 spans 13 residues. V lost 4 bases to trimming and J lost 8 bases, with 9 bases between them. As DNA, the CDR3 is TGTGCCAGCAGTGTCGATGGCCATTCACCCCTCCACTTT. Protein product: CASSVDGHSPLHF. Combining the CDR3 with reference TRBV2 and TRBJ1-6 gives the whole variable domain EPEVTQTPSHQVTQMGQEVILRCVPISNHLYFYWYRQILGQKVEFLVSFYNNEISEKSEIFDDQFSVERPDGSNFTLKIRSTKLEDSAMYFCASSVDGHSPLHFGNGTRLTVT.

The chain employs TRBV19 and TRBJ2-7; the D gene is possibly TRBD1 (5 bases). With 8 bases removed from V and 4 bases from J, the gap between germline ends came to 15 bases. This CDR3 region has 13 residues. CDR1 is LNHDA and CDR2 is SQIVND in the germline V gene (reference sequence). For the CDR3, the DNA is TGTGCCAGTCAGGACACCTCGGAGTACGAGCAGTACTTC. It yields the protein CASQDTSEYEQYF. Drawing the rest from reference TRBV19 and TRBJ2-7, the complete variable domain is DGGITQSPKYLFRKEGQNVTLSCEQNLNHDAMYWYRQDPGQGLRLIYYSQIVNDFQKGDIAEGYSVSREKKESFPLTVTSAQKNPTAFYLCASQDTSEYEQYFGPGTRLTVT.

The chain uses TRBV10-2 and TRBJ2-3; 9 nucleotides match TRBD2. The CDR3 spans 13 residues. Trimming removed 10 bases from V and 4 bases from J; junction bases left unmatched: 6. In germline, CDR1 is WSHSY, CDR2 SAAADI. CDR3 DNA: TGCGCCACAGGCTTAGCGGGAGCAGATACGCAGTATTTT. Translating it yields CATGLAGADTQYF.

CDR3 amino acids: CASSLLGPYGYTF. CDR3 nucleotide sequence: TGTGCCAGCAGCTTACTGGGCCCCTATGGCTACACCTTC. V usage is TRBV7-2 and J usage is TRBJ1-2; D is uncertain. The V and J ends lost 2 bases and 4 bases respectively, with 8 bases between them. Germline CDR1 and CDR2: SGHTA and FQGNSA. CDR3 length equals 13 residues. Together with reference TRBV7-2 and TRBJ1-2, the CDR3 gives the full variable domain: GAGVSQSPSNKVTEKGKDVELRCDPISGHTALYWYRQSLGQGLEFLIYFQGNSAPDKSGLPSDRFSAERTGGSVSTLTIQRTQQEDSAVYLCASSLLGPYGYTFGSGTRLTVV.

The chain employs TRBV2 and TRBJ2-1, with D perhaps being TRBD1 or TRBD2 (7 bases each). Trimming left V 7 bases short and J 5 bases short, with 18 bases between. The CDR3 sequence is 15 residues long. The germline CDR1 and CDR2 sequences are SNHLY and FYNNEI. The CDR3 nucleotides read TGTGCCAGCAACACGTTCAGGGGGGGGGACAATGAGCAGTTCTTC. As protein: CASNTFRGGDNEQFF.

This rearrangement joins TRBV9 to TRBJ1-5, with D perhaps TRBD1 (5 bases). Germline V lookup: CDR1 SGDLS, CDR2 YYNGEE. The CDR3 runs to 14 residues. Deletions cut 0 bases from V and 6 bases from J, with 10 bases between. The CDR3 coding sequence is TGTGCCAGCAGCGTAGGACAGTCAAGTCAGCCCCAGCATTTT. Amino acid sequence: CASSVGQSSQPQHF. The complete variable domain, with remaining parts taken from reference TRBV9 and TRBJ1-5, reads DSGVTQTPKHLITATGQRVTLRCSPRSGDLSVYWYQQSLDQGLQFLIQYYNGEERAKGNILERFSAQQFPDLHSELNLSSLELGDSALYFCASSVGQSSQPQHFGDGTRLSIL.

The rearrangement uses TRBV7-9 and TRBJ1-1; D gene ambiguous. The germline V gene encodes CDR1 SEHNR and CDR2 FQNEAQ (reference sequence). The CDR3 is 13 amino acids. With 5 bases removed from V and 1 base from J, the gap between germline ends came to 8 bases. CDR3 residues: CASSLGANTEAFF. Here the CDR3 DNA reads TGTGCCAGCAGCCTTGGTGCGAACACTGAAGCTTTCTTT.

The V and J genes are TRBV6-5 and TRBJ2-7; 7 positions agree with TRBD2. Germline values: CDR1 MNHEY, CDR2 SVGAGI. The CDR3 has 14 residues. Losses at the gene ends were 0 bases for V and 7 bases for J; bases not matched to a gene: 6. The CDR3 DNA reads as TGTGCCAGCAGTTACTCGAAGGTTAGCGGGGAGCAGTACTTC. Its protein product is CASSYSKVSGEQYF.

The sample holds one count of this clone. The chain has TRBV5-6 and TRBJ1-2; tentatively, D is TRBD1 (6 bases). The CDR3 has 13 residues. The germline V and J ends were trimmed by 0 bases and 14 bases, with 17 bases remaining between them. CDR1 SGHDT and CDR2 YYEEEE come from the germline V gene. CDR3 coding DNA: TGTGCCAGCAGCTTGGTGGGGACACCCGGGGAAACCTTC. Translating it yields CASSLVGTPGETF.

The chain employs TRBV2 and TRBJ1-2, with a tentative D call TRBD1 (6 bases). This CDR3 contains 13 residues. The V gene lost 5 bases and the J gene lost 4 bases, with 11 bases spanning the gap. Germline CDR1 SNHLY, CDR2 FYNNEI. The CDR3 loop reads CASSTQGPYGYTF. The CDR3 DNA follows: TGTGCCAGCAGTACACAGGGTCCCTATGGCTACACCTTC.

The rearrangement joins TRBV5-1 to TRBJ2-2; 8 bases align to TRBD1. This CDR3 is built from 15 residues. Germline CDR1 reads SGHRS; CDR2 reads YFSETQ. The junction had 5 bases not matched to a gene; V was cut back by 7 bases and J by 0 bases. The CDR3 DNA reads as TGCGCCAGCCGGACAGGGCAAACGAACACCGGGGAGCTGTTTTTT. Amino acid sequence: CASRTGQTNTGELFF.

This sequence joins TRBV28 and TRBJ1-5, with D maybe TRBD1 (6 bases). From germline, CDR1 is MDHEN and CDR2 SYDVKM. The V end lost 4 bases, the J end lost 8 bases, and 15 bases lay between the germline ends. CDR3 length equals 14 residues. CDR3 DNA sequence: TGTGCCAGCAGTTCCTACAGGGTTGGAAAGCCCCAGCATTTT. This encodes CASSSYRVGKPQHF. Full variable domain (remainder filled in from reference TRBV28 and TRBJ1-5): DVKVTQSSRYLVKRTGEKVFLECVQDMDHENMFWYRQDPGLGLRLIYFSYDVKMKEKGDIPEGYSVSREKKERFSLILESASTNQTSMYLCASSSYRVGKPQHFGDGTRLSIL.

This clone came up once. V and J are TRBV30 and TRBJ2-3, with D uncertain. V was shortened by 5 bases and J by 6 bases, with 9 bases between the two germline ends. Germline CDR1 and CDR2: GTSNPN and SVGIG (reference sequence). This CDR3 spans 11 amino acids. The DNA for the CDR3 is TGTGCCTGGTCGTTGAGCGATACGCAGTATTTT. Amino acid sequence: CAWSLSDTQYF.

This clone showed up just once. The chain combines TRBV5-4 with TRBJ2-3; TRBD2 aligns across 9 bases. The CDR3 contains 16 residues. Germline trimming cut 4 bases from V and 6 bases from J; bases unmatched to any gene: 12. Germline loops: CDR1 SGHNT, CDR2 YYREEE (reference sequence). The CDR3: CASSRGFAGGPDTQYF. In nucleotides, the CDR3 is TGTGCCAGCAGCAGGGGGTTCGCGGGGGGGCCGGATACGCAGTATTTT. The whole variable domain, filled in from reference TRBV5-4 and TRBJ2-3, reads ETGVTQSPTHLIKTRGQQVTLRCSSQSGHNTVSWYQQALGQGPQFIFQYYREEENGRGNFPPRFSGLQFPNYSSELNVNALELDDSALYLCASSRGFAGGPDTQYFGPGTRLTVL.

As concerns this clone: One end of the junction fails to match germline, which may point to a read error. V and J are TRBV11-2 and TRBJ2-1, with a tentative D call TRBD1 (5 bases). Germline loops: CDR1 SGHAT, CDR2 FQNNGV. This CDR3 contains 13 residues. The CDR3 coding sequence is TGTGCCAGCAGAAAAACAGGCTACCATGAGCAGTTCTTC. The encoded protein is CASRKTGYHEQFF.

V usage is TRBV18 and J usage is TRBJ2-5, with D unclear. Trimming removed 6 bases at V and 4 bases at J, with 12 bases between. Germline V gene sequence: CDR1 KGHSH, CDR2 LQKENI. The CDR3 is 13 amino acids. CDR3 protein: CASSGDERETQYF. CDR3 bases: TGTGCCAGCTCGGGCGACGAACGAGAGACCCAGTACTTC.

This chain joins TRBV7-3 and TRBJ1-6; D gene ambiguous. CDR1 is SGHTA and CDR2 is FQGTGA in the germline V gene. V lost 1 base and J 1 base, leaving 14 bases between the germline ends. This CDR3 contains 18 residues. The DNA of the CDR3 is TGTGCCAGCAGCTTAAAAGTAGTGCGCGAATCCTATAATTCACCCCTCCACTTT. Amino acid sequence: CASSLKVVRESYNSPLHF.

CDR3 DNA sequence: TGTGCCAGCAGCCCAGGGACAGTTTATGGCTACACCTTC. This encodes CASSPGTVYGYTF. V usage is TRBV27 and J usage is TRBJ1-2; 7 bases fit TRBD1. The germline gives CDR1 MNHEY, CDR2 SMNVEV (reference sequence). The CDR3 covers 13 residues. V lost 6 bases and J lost 5; bases outside the gene matches: 6.

The rearrangement uses TRBV4-1 and TRBJ1-2; D unclear. Germline loops: CDR1 MGHRA, CDR2 YSYEKL. The CDR3 sequence is 12 residues long. Between the trimmed V and J ends, which lost 0 bases and 4 bases, there was a span of 3 bases. The CDR3: CASSQEGYGYTF. CDR3 DNA: TGCGCCAGCAGCCAAGAGGGCTATGGCTACACCTTC.

In the case of this clone: The same CDR3 can be traced to other DNA sequences in this sample. The chain recombines TRBV19 with TRBJ2-5; 10 bases match TRBD2. V lost 7 bases and J lost 3; bases outside the gene matches: 8. The CDR3 totals 15 residues. Germline-derived CDR1 and CDR2 are LNHDA and SQIVND (reference sequence). The CDR3 region is CASKSVAGGEETQYF. CDR3 nucleotide sequence: TGTGCCAGTAAATCTGTAGCGGGGGGAGAAGAGACCCAGTACTTC. Full variable domain (remainder filled in from reference TRBV19 and TRBJ2-5): DGGITQSPKYLFRKEGQNVTLSCEQNLNHDAMYWYRQDPGQGLRLIYYSQIVNDFQKGDIAEGYSVSREKKESFPLTVTSAQKNPTAFYLCASKSVAGGEETQYFGPGTRLLVL.